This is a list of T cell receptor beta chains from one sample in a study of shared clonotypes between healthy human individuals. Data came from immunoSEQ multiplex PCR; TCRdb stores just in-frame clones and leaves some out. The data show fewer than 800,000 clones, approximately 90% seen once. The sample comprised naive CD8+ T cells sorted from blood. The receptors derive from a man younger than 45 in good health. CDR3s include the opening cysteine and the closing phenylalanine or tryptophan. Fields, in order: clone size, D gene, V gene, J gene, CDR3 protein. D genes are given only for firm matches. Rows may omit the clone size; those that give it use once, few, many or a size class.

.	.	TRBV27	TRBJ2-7	CASSLSDTYEQYF
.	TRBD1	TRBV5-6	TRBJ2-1	CASSLQGAGEQFF
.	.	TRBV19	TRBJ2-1	CASSIRETGLLYNEQFF
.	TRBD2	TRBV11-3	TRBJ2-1	CASSLDQRSSGNSNEQFF
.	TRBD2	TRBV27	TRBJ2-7	CASSLSGNYEQYF
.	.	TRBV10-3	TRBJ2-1	CAISDYLGQRVEQFF
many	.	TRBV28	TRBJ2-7	CASRDMTYEQYF
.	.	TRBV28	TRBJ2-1	CASSYGTLNNEQFF
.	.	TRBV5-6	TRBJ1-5	CASSLARGGQPQHF
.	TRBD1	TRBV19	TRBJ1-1	CASGGQGLDFF
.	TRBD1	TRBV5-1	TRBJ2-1	CASSLHPGQGSYNEQFF
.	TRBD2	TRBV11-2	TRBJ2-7	CASNILGGDYEQYF
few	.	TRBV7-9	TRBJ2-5	CAANTVQETQYF
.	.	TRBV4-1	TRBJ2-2	CASSQEWSGITGELFF
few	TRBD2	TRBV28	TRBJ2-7	CASEGTSNYEQYF